This paragraph reports one TCR beta chain. Its cognate antigen is unknown. CDR1 and CDR2 from the germline V gene are SGHAT and FQNNGV. V was clipped by 4 bases and J by 6 bases, with 21 bases between them. The CDR3 is made up of 16 amino acids. The source of the sample is a study of T cells after yellow fever vaccination. Study-level results: Post-booster samples contained most primary-vaccination clones (about 96% CD4, less than 90% CD8). Across the CD4 and CD8 compartments, a small share of clonotypes was present in both.

Via MiXCR, TCRdb re-called the 5' RACE reads, giving one row per CDR3 protein. The sample has 500,000 to 650,000 distinct CDR3 sequences, 9% to 15% seen once. The gene calls are TRBV11-2 and TRBJ1-2; D call uncertain. The receptor was derived from a man under 40 who received the YFV17D yellow fever vaccine. This specimen consisted of PBMCs, obtained on the day of the yellow fever booster vaccination. CDR3 region: CASSSPRGIGSDGYTF. The CDR3 DNA follows: TGTGCCAGCAGCTCCCCCCGAGGAATTGGGTCGGATGGCTACACCTTC.